A selection of T cell receptor beta chains follows, all from one sample in a study of blood T cell repertoires in COVID-19. Here immunoSEQ multiplex PCR was the method, and the copy in TCRdb shows in-frame clones only, minus some. The table records roughly 210,000 clones, 84% of them present only once. The specimen was peripheral blood. All receptors come from a woman at least 80 years old with COVID-19, enrolled during active disease. The CDR3 runs from the conserved cysteine through the conserved F or W. The order of the fields is CDR3 protein, CDR3 DNA, V gene, J gene, CDR3 length, clone size, D gene. D genes are given only for firm matches. Size is omitted from some rows. Given values are once, few, many or a class for expanded clones.

CDR3: CASNSGNNEQFF
DNA: TGTGCCAGCAATTCGGGAAACAATGAGCAGTTCTTC
V: TRBV12-3/TRBV12-4
J: TRBJ2-1
length: 12
size: .
D: .

CDR3: CASSLARGGLGTNEKLFF
DNA: TGTGCCAGCAGCTTAGCGCGGGGAGGGCTCGGAACTAATGAAAAACTGTTTTTT
V: TRBV7-9
J: TRBJ1-4
length: 18
size: few
D: .

CDR3: CASSLARSDTQYF
DNA: TGTGCCAGCAGCTTAGCTAGGTCTGATACGCAGTATTTT
V: TRBV11-3
J: TRBJ2-3
length: 13
size: .
D: .

CDR3: CASSFNTGGAGNTIYF
DNA: TGTGCCAGCAGTTTTAATACGGGAGGGGCTGGAAACACCATATATTTT
V: TRBV28
J: TRBJ1-3
length: 16
size: .
D: .

CDR3: CASSAPQGSNTGELFF
DNA: TGTGCCAGCAGCGCTCCACAGGGGTCGAACACCGGGGAGCTGTTTTTT
V: TRBV7-3
J: TRBJ2-2
length: 16
size: .
D: TRBD1

CDR3: CASSPGQTSTDTQYF
DNA: TGCGCCAGCAGCCCGGGACAGACTAGCACAGATACGCAGTATTTT
V: TRBV5-1
J: TRBJ2-3
length: 15
size: .
D: TRBD1

CDR3: CASGIDHRGGYTF
DNA: TGTGCCAGCGGAATCGACCACAGGGGAGGCTACACCTTC
V: TRBV6-5
J: TRBJ1-2
length: 13
size: .
D: TRBD1

CDR3: CASSQDEGQLLMNTEAFF
DNA: TGTGCCAGCAGCCAAGATGAGGGACAACTTCTCATGAACACTGAAGCTTTCTTT
V: TRBV4-2
J: TRBJ1-1
length: 18
size: few
D: .

CDR3: CASNRGVTDTQYF
DNA: TGTGCCAGCAACAGGGGAGTCACAGATACGCAGTATTTT
V: TRBV7-2
J: TRBJ2-3
length: 13
size: .
D: TRBD1

CDR3: CASGGRTEAFF
DNA: TGTGCCAGTGGGGGGAGGACTGAAGCTTTCTTT
V: TRBV19
J: TRBJ1-1
length: 11
size: .
D: .

CDR3: CASSLVGGRGTEAFF
DNA: TGTGCCAGCAGCTTAGTCGGGGGAAGGGGCACTGAAGCTTTCTTT
V: TRBV11-2
J: TRBJ1-1
length: 15
size: .
D: .

CDR3: CASSGDRGSRAEAFF
DNA: TGCGCCAGCAGCGGCGACAGGGGGTCAAGGGCTGAAGCTTTCTTT
V: TRBV5-1
J: TRBJ1-1
length: 15
size: .
D: TRBD1

CDR3: CASSFGDRRAGELFF
DNA: TGTGCCAGCAGCTTCGGGGACAGGAGGGCCGGGGAGCTGTTTTTT
V: TRBV5-6
J: TRBJ2-2
length: 15
size: .
D: TRBD1

CDR3: CASRLGQSSNQPQHF
DNA: TGTGCCAGCAGATTAGGACAGTCTTCCAATCAGCCCCAGCATTTT
V: TRBV28
J: TRBJ1-5
length: 15
size: .
D: .

CDR3: CASSLEGSEKAEQFF
DNA: TGCGCCAGCAGCTTGGAGGGTAGCGAAAAGGCTGAGCAGTTCTTC
V: TRBV5-1
J: TRBJ2-1
length: 15
size: .
D: .

CDR3: CASSGQEDYGYTF
DNA: TGCGCCAGCAGCGGACAGGAGGACTATGGCTACACCTTC
V: TRBV5-1
J: TRBJ1-2
length: 13
size: .
D: TRBD1

CDR3: CASSPDKSYGYTF
DNA: TGTGCCAGCAGCCCCGACAAGTCCTATGGCTACACCTTC
V: TRBV11-2
J: TRBJ1-2
length: 13
size: .
D: .

CDR3: CASSQISGGIGYGYTF
DNA: TGTGCCAGCAGCCAAATTTCAGGGGGTATAGGGTATGGCTACACCTTC
V: TRBV3-1/TRBV3-2
J: TRBJ1-2
length: 16
size: .
D: TRBD1

CDR3: CASSLHGTPQDTQYF
DNA: TGTGCCAGCAGCTTGCACGGGACACCTCAAGATACGCAGTATTTT
V: TRBV5-6
J: TRBJ2-3
length: 15
size: .
D: .

CDR3: CAWKRLGETQYF
DNA: TGTGCCTGGAAGCGGCTTGGGGAGACCCAGTACTTC
V: TRBV30
J: TRBJ2-5
length: 12
size: .
D: .

CDR3: CASNQKNTGELFF
DNA: TGTGCCAGCAATCAAAAGAACACCGGGGAGCTGTTTTTT
V: TRBV12-3/TRBV12-4
J: TRBJ2-2
length: 13
size: .
D: .

CDR3: CASSKIYGGDSGNTIYF
DNA: TGCGCCAGCAGCAAAATCTACGGGGGGGACTCTGGAAACACCATATATTTT
V: TRBV4-3
J: TRBJ1-3
length: 17
size: .
D: .

CDR3: CASGRGFTDTQYF
DNA: TGTGCCAGCGGAAGGGGGTTCACAGATACGCAGTATTTT
V: TRBV6-5
J: TRBJ2-3
length: 13
size: .
D: .

CDR3: CASTPGTTGNTIYF
DNA: TGTGCCAGTACTCCCGGGACTACGGGAAACACCATATATTTT
V: TRBV19
J: TRBJ1-3
length: 14
size: .
D: .

CDR3: CASSRPGQSYGYTF
DNA: TGTGCCAGCAGCCGACCGGGACAGTCATATGGCTACACCTTC
V: TRBV7-9
J: TRBJ1-2
length: 14
size: .
D: TRBD1

CDR3: CASDFAGDQETQYF
DNA: TGTGCCAGCGACTTTGCGGGGGACCAAGAGACCCAGTACTTC
V: TRBV6-6
J: TRBJ2-5
length: 14
size: .
D: TRBD2

CDR3: CALRDSGNTIYF
DNA: TGTGCCCTGCGGGACTCTGGAAACACCATATATTTT
V: TRBV7-2
J: TRBJ1-3
length: 12
size: .
D: .

CDR3: CASRTSGIYEQYF
DNA: TGTGCCAGCAGGACTAGCGGGATCTACGAGCAGTACTTC
V: TRBV28
J: TRBJ2-7
length: 13
size: .
D: TRBD2

CDR3: CASSQNSNQPQHF
DNA: TGTGCCAGCAGTCAGAATAGCAATCAGCCCCAGCATTTT
V: TRBV2
J: TRBJ1-5
length: 13
size: many
D: .

CDR3: CASSQGSSGGLAETQYF
DNA: TGTGCCAGCAGCCAAGGAAGTAGCGGGGGCCTGGCAGAGACCCAGTACTTC
V: TRBV14
J: TRBJ2-5
length: 17
size: .
D: TRBD2

CDR3: CASSITGGYYNEQFF
DNA: TGTGCCAGCAGTATAACAGGGGGCTACTACAATGAGCAGTTCTTC
V: TRBV3-1/TRBV3-2
J: TRBJ2-1
length: 15
size: .
D: TRBD1

CDR3: CAWRTVFYGYTF
DNA: TGTGCCTGGAGGACAGTCTTCTATGGCTACACCTTC
V: TRBV30
J: TRBJ1-2
length: 12
size: .
D: .

CDR3: CASSLDQVGQGTYEQYF
DNA: TGTGCCAGCAGCTTAGATCAGGTGGGACAGGGGACCTACGAGCAGTACTTC
V: TRBV11-2
J: TRBJ2-7
length: 17
size: .
D: TRBD1

CDR3: CAWSRIRGWDSPLHF
DNA: TGTGCCTGGAGTCGGATCAGGGGTTGGGATTCACCCCTCCACTTT
V: TRBV30
J: TRBJ1-6
length: 15
size: once
D: .

CDR3: CASSEAAVGGYGYTF
DNA: TGTGCCAGCAGTGAAGCCGCCGTGGGGGGCTATGGCTACACCTTC
V: TRBV2
J: TRBJ1-2
length: 15
size: .
D: .

CDR3: CASSWAPTDTQYF
DNA: TGTGCCAGCAGTTGGGCGCCGACAGATACGCAGTATTTT
V: TRBV2
J: TRBJ2-3
length: 13
size: .
D: .

CDR3: CASRPRGREDGYTF
DNA: TGTGCCAGTAGGCCCAGAGGCAGGGAAGATGGCTACACCTTC
V: TRBV19
J: TRBJ1-2
length: 14
size: .
D: .

CDR3: CASSRSRDISTDTQYF
DNA: TGTGCCAGCTCCCGGAGTAGGGACATAAGCACAGATACGCAGTATTTT
V: TRBV28
J: TRBJ2-3
length: 16
size: .
D: .

CDR3: CASSSYGGSTDTQYF
DNA: TGTGCCAGCAGCTCATACGGGGGAAGCACAGATACGCAGTATTTT
V: TRBV11-2
J: TRBJ2-3
length: 15
size: .
D: .

CDR3: CASSLPPFKRGTGEPFF
DNA: TGTGCCAGCAGTTTACCCCCCTTCAAACGTGGAACCGGGGAGCCGTTTTTT
V: TRBV28
J: TRBJ2-2
length: 17
size: .
D: .

CDR3: CAIKQDIMNTEAFF
DNA: TGTGCCATCAAACAGGACATAATGAACACTGAAGCTTTCTTT
V: TRBV10-3
J: TRBJ1-1
length: 14
size: few
D: .

CDR3: CASSEYPATGTGAYEQYF
DNA: TGTGCCAGCAGTGAGTATCCCGCCACCGGGACTGGGGCCTACGAGCAGTACTTC
V: TRBV6-1
J: TRBJ2-7
length: 18
size: .
D: .

CDR3: CAISDGTSGANEQFF
DNA: TGTGCCATCAGTGACGGGACTAGCGGGGCCAATGAGCAGTTCTTC
V: TRBV10-3
J: TRBJ2-1
length: 15
size: .
D: TRBD2

CDR3: CASSQGDYGYTF
DNA: TGTGCCAGCAGCCAGGGGGACTATGGCTACACCTTC
V: TRBV6-5
J: TRBJ1-2
length: 12
size: .
D: TRBD1

CDR3: CASSSFQMNTEAFF
DNA: TGTGCCAGCTCGTCCTTTCAGATGAACACTGAAGCTTTCTTT
V: TRBV18
J: TRBJ1-1
length: 14
size: once
D: .

CDR3: CACGQGSSGNTIYF
DNA: TGTGCCTGCGGACAGGGGAGTTCTGGAAACACCATATATTTT
V: TRBV19
J: TRBJ1-3
length: 14
size: .
D: TRBD1

CDR3: CASSSTGGTGELFF
DNA: TGTGCCAGCAGCTCAACAGGGGGTACCGGGGAGCTGTTTTTT
V: TRBV7-9
J: TRBJ2-2
length: 14
size: .
D: TRBD1

CDR3: CASSSPTGVEETQYF
DNA: TGCGCCAGCAGCTCCCCCACAGGGGTTGAAGAGACCCAGTACTTC
V: TRBV5-1
J: TRBJ2-5
length: 15
size: .
D: TRBD1

CDR3: CASSVFRPGVNGYTF
DNA: TGTGCCAGCAGTGTCTTTAGACCGGGGGTTAATGGCTACACCTTC
V: TRBV2
J: TRBJ1-2
length: 15
size: few
D: .

CDR3: CASSLSISGNTIYF
DNA: TGTGCCAGCAGCTTATCCATCTCTGGAAACACCATATATTTT
V: TRBV7-2
J: TRBJ1-3
length: 14
size: .
D: .